A single sample is the source of the 21 T cell receptor beta chains below, sequenced in a study of T-cell reconstitution after alpha-beta-depleted transplantation in children. For TCRbeta, the library was prepared with unique molecular identifiers. TCRdb re-derived calls from the PCR reads in MiXCR, one entry per CDR3 protein. The data contain about 460,000 distinct CDR3 sequences, 9.5% to 15% of them seen just once; the ten biggest clones take up around 6.1%. The input for sequencing was PBMCs from the stem cell graft donor, taken from the stem cell graft. The origin of the receptors is a human donor who donated a stem cell graft to a child with combined immunodeficiency.

This clonotype was observed a few times. The chain is built from TRBV6-2 or TRBV6-3 and TRBJ2-4, with 7 nucleotides matching TRBD1. Trimming cost V 5 bases and J 0 bases; bases outside gene matches: 13. Germline V gene sequence: CDR1 MNHEY, CDR2 SVGEGT. The CDR3 has 18 amino acids. CDR3 nucleotides: TGTGCCAGCAGTACCTACAGGGGATCGGCTTTAGCCAAAAACATTCAGTACTTC. It translates to CASSTYRGSALAKNIQYF.

This clonotype was seen repeatedly, ten times or more. The chain uses TRBV5-1 and TRBJ2-1; tentatively, D is TRBD1 or TRBD2 (6 bases each). Germline CDR1 reads SGHRS; CDR2 reads YFSETQ. The V end was cut by 2 bases, the J end by 2 bases, with 11 bases between. This CDR3 region has 15 residues. The CDR3 here is CASSFPGAAYNEQFF. The CDR3 DNA sequence: TGCGCCAGCAGCTTCCCGGGGGCGGCCTACAATGAGCAGTTCTTC.

In this sample, this clonotype turned up many times. The rearrangement uses TRBV6-1 and TRBJ2-3; TRBD1 is a possible D gene (6 bases). The CDR3 spans 14 residues. V gave up 4 bases and J gave up 6 bases, with 14 bases separating them. CDR1 is MNHNS and CDR2 is SASEGT in the germline V gene. For the CDR3, the DNA is TGTGCCAGCAGTGCCGGACAGAGGTTTGATACGCAGTATTTT. It specifies CASSAGQRFDTQYF.

The sample holds a few counts of this clonotype. The V gene is TRBV6-4, the J gene TRBJ2-1; 11 nucleotides line up with TRBD2. Losses at the gene ends were 0 bases for V and 2 bases for J; bases not matched to a gene: 6. CDR3 size: 18 residues. CDR1 and CDR2 from the germline V gene are MRHNA and SNTAGT. This CDR3 reads CASSDSLNSGGAYNEQFF. CDR3 coding DNA: TGTGCCAGCAGTGACTCCCTAAATAGCGGGGGGGCCTACAATGAGCAGTTCTTC.

This sequence joins TRBV5-5 and TRBJ2-2; D possibly corresponds to TRBD2 (5 bases). The V end lost 5 bases, the J end lost 4 bases, and 12 bases lay between the germline ends. This CDR3 region has 14 residues. Per the germline V gene, CDR1 is SGHKS and CDR2 is YYEKEE (reference sequence). In nucleotides, the CDR3 is TGTGCCAGCAGTCCCGAACTAGGCACCGGGGAGCTGTTTTTT. Translation gives CASSPELGTGELFF.

This clonotype has more than one count but fewer than ten. This CDR3 is CASSQGVGGPLHF. CDR3 DNA sequence: TGCGCCAGCAGCCAAGGGGTCGGGGGGCCCCTCCACTTT. The rearrangement joins TRBV4-3 to TRBJ1-6; a possible D gene is TRBD1 (5 bases). V lost 1 base, J lost 13 bases, and 11 bases lay in between. Looked up from germline, CDR1 is LGHNA and CDR2 is YSLEER. This CDR3 contains 13 residues.

This clonotype was counted only a few times. This CDR3 reads CASSPGLAGTQYF. CDR3 in DNA: TGTGCCAGCAGTCCCGGACTAGCGGGGACCCAGTACTTC. This sequence joins TRBV12-3 or TRBV12-4 and TRBJ2-5; 11 bases align to TRBD2. CDR3 size: 13 residues. Trimming cost V 5 bases and J 7 bases; bases outside gene matches: 3.

J is TRBJ1-5 and V is TRBV18; 7 nucleotides align to TRBD1. The CDR3 spans 15 residues. V trimming: 4 bases; J trimming: 0 bases; junction bases outside the gene matches: 3. Germline V gene lookup returns CDR1 KGHSH and CDR2 LQKENI. The CDR3 nucleotides are TGTGCCAGCTCACGGGACAGCGATAGCAATCAGCCCCAGCATTTT. It encodes CASSRDSDSNQPQHF.

This clonotype was counted a few times. The genes are TRBV14 and TRBJ2-7; TRBD1 is a possible D gene (6 bases). The germline gives CDR1 SGHDN, CDR2 FVKESK. The CDR3 covers 15 residues. Trimming left V 0 bases short and J 3 bases short, with 12 bases between. The CDR3 region is CASSQDMSGVYEQYF. CDR3 bases: TGTGCCAGCAGCCAAGATATGTCAGGGGTCTACGAGCAGTACTTC. Supplemented by reference TRBV14 and TRBJ2-7, the full variable domain reads EAGVTQFPSHSVIEKGQTVTLRCDPISGHDNLYWYRRVMGKEIKFLLHFVKESKQDESGMPNNRFLAERTGGTYSTLKVQPAELEDSGVYFCASSQDMSGVYEQYFGPGTRLTVT.

This clonotype has a count of ten or more. The CDR3 spells CASSPPGNEQFF. CDR3 bases: TGTGCCAGCAGCCCTCCTGGCAATGAGCAGTTCTTC. V is TRBV12-3 or TRBV12-4 and J is TRBJ2-1; D gene ambiguous. V gave up 6 bases and J gave up 6 bases, with 9 bases separating them. The CDR3 length is 12 residues.

This clonotype was detected a few times. The gene calls are TRBV11-3 and TRBJ1-1; no clear D. V lost 2 bases and J 5 bases, leaving 24 bases between the germline ends. Germline CDR1 is SGHNT and CDR2 is YENEEA. The CDR3 is made up of 18 amino acids. The CDR3 nucleotides read TGTGCCAGCAGCTTACTTAGTATCGGCCGAGGGATGGTAACTGAAGCTTTCTTT. Its protein product is CASSLLSIGRGMVTEAFF.

This clonotype was observed a few times. V usage is TRBV5-1 and J usage is TRBJ2-7, with TRBD2 identical over 11 bases. V dropped 1 base and J dropped 2; count of bases not matched to a gene: 8. CDR1 is SGHRS, CDR2 YFSETQ, per germline. CDR3 length: 17 amino acids. The CDR3 loop is CASSLPSGGSITYEQYF. The CDR3 DNA follows: TGCGCCAGCAGCTTGCCTAGCGGGGGGAGCATTACCTACGAGCAGTACTTC.

The rearrangement joins TRBV29-1 to TRBJ2-3; D is undetermined. Trimming pared 5 bases from V and 4 bases from J, leaving 13 bases between. There are 13 residues in the CDR3. Germline V gives CDR1 SQVTM, CDR2 ANQGSEA. In DNA form, the CDR3 reads TGCAGCGTTTTACCTAGTGGAGCAGATACGCAGTATTTT. It specifies CSVLPSGADTQYF.

The CDR3: CASSLGAGSLTYGYTF. CDR3 bases: TGTGCCAGCAGCTTAGGAGCCGGCAGTCTTACCTATGGCTACACCTTC. This chain joins TRBV13 and TRBJ1-2; D gene uncertain. Germline V gene sequence: CDR1 PRHDT, CDR2 FYEKMQ (reference sequence). The V and J ends lost 0 bases and 4 bases respectively, with 15 bases between them. The CDR3 contains 16 residues.

This clonotype was observed many times. This chain joins TRBV5-1 and TRBJ2-1; 8 nucleotides line up with TRBD2. The CDR3 totals 16 residues. Germline CDR1 and CDR2: SGHRS and YFSETQ. Trimming took 4 bases from V and 4 from J; bases not matched to a gene: 10. The CDR3 coding sequence is TGCGCCAGCAGCCCCATGGCGGCTAGCGGGTACAATGAGCAGTTCTTC. This translates into CASSPMAASGYNEQFF.

There are a few counts of this clonotype. The chain is built from TRBV24-1 and TRBJ2-5, with 11 bases fitting TRBD2. The CDR3 runs to 18 residues. Germline V gene data show CDR1 as KGHDR and CDR2 as SFDVKD. V trimming: 1 base; J trimming: 0 bases; junction bases outside the gene matches: 6. CDR3 sequence reads: CATSDFPPTSGNQETQYF. The CDR3 DNA is TGTGCCACCAGTGATTTCCCGCCGACTAGCGGGAACCAAGAGACCCAGTACTTC.

This clonotype was seen repeatedly, ten times or more. The chain couples TRBV24-1 to TRBJ2-7, with 7 bases matching TRBD1. The CDR3 is 15 residues long. V lost 7 bases to trimming and J lost 7 bases; unmatched junction nucleotides: 15. Germline V lookup: CDR1 KGHDR, CDR2 SFDVKD. CDR3 nucleotide sequence: TGTGCCACCAGCCTTTCCGGGACAGCTTCCTGGGAGCAGTACTTC. Protein: CATSLSGTASWEQYF.

The chain couples TRBV11-2 to TRBJ2-1; the D is unclear. CDR3 size: 15 residues. With 3 bases removed from V and 0 bases from J, the gap between germline ends came to 9 bases. Germline loops: CDR1 SGHAT, CDR2 FQNNGV. CDR3 residues: CASSFLPSSYNEQFF. In DNA, the CDR3 is TGTGCCAGCAGCTTCCTACCGAGCTCCTACAATGAGCAGTTCTTC.

In this sample, this clonotype turned up many times. This rearrangement joins TRBV6-5 to TRBJ1-2, with 9 bases matching TRBD1. The CDR3 is made up of 15 amino acids. V gave up 0 bases and J gave up 7 bases; unmatched junction bases: 6. Germline V gene sequence: CDR1 MNHEY, CDR2 SVGAGI. The CDR3 DNA follows: TGTGCCAGCAGTTACTCGAGGGACAGGGTAGTTGGCTACACCTTC. This gives the protein CASSYSRDRVVGYTF.

This clonotype has more than one count but fewer than ten. This chain joins TRBV4-1 and TRBJ2-7; D is perhaps TRBD2 (5 bases). Trimming pared 1 base from V and 0 bases from J, leaving 13 bases between. Per the germline V gene, CDR1 is MGHRA and CDR2 is YSYEKL. The CDR3 runs to 16 residues. The CDR3 sequence: CASSQGGQRYSYEQYF. The CDR3 DNA follows: TGCGCCAGCAGCCAAGGGGGTCAGCGGTACTCCTACGAGCAGTACTTC.

This clonotype appeared a few times. The chain recombines TRBV10-3 with TRBJ1-4; 7 nucleotides agree with TRBD1. The V and J ends lost 6 bases and 5 bases, in that order; junction bases with no gene match: 6. This CDR3 region has 14 residues. The V gene's germline CDR1 is ENHRY and CDR2 SYGVKD. The CDR3 reads CAISDRDGNEKLFF. CDR3 bases: TGTGCCATCAGCGACAGGGATGGGAATGAAAAACTGTTTTTT.